One sample yielded the 30 T cell receptor beta chains listed below, sequenced in a study of cytotoxic CD8 clonotypes in ibrutinib-treated CLL. TCRdb keeps only in-frame clones here, not all; method: immunoSEQ multiplex PCR. The sample has about 50,000 clones, 57% seen once. The specimen comprised PBMCs, sampled after 24 months of ibrutinib treatment. The receptors come from a human donor with chronic lymphocytic leukemia.

The V gene is TRBV11-2, the J gene TRBJ1-2, with TRBD1 matching 11 bases. Unmatched junction bases numbered 13, after V lost 4 bases and J lost 3 bases. The CDR3 runs 18 residues. Germline CDR1 SGHAT, CDR2 FQNNGV. This chain's CDR3 is CASSSLRTGGISDYGYTF. CDR3 bases: TGTGCCAGCAGCTCACTCCGGACAGGGGGCATTAGTGACTATGGCTACACCTTC. Combining the CDR3 with reference TRBV11-2 and TRBJ1-2 gives the whole variable domain EAGVAQSPRYKIIEKRQSVAFWCNPISGHATLYWYQQILGQGPKLLIQFQNNGVVDDSQLPKDRFSAERLKGVDSTLKIQPAKLEDSAVYLCASSSLRTGGISDYGYTFGSGTRLTVV.

The chain has TRBV11-1 and TRBJ1-1; the D gene is possibly TRBD1 (6 bases). Germline CDR1 and CDR2: SGHAT and FQDESV (reference sequence). The CDR3 extends over 13 amino acids. V was trimmed by 11 bases and J by 0 bases, leaving 13 bases between them. Here the CDR3 reads CAVNREMNTEAFF. DNA for the CDR3: TGTGCCGTGAACAGGGAAATGAACACTGAAGCTTTCTTT. The full variable domain, in which reference TRBV11-1 and TRBJ1-1 provide the parts outside the CDR3, is EAEVAQSPRYKITEKSQAVAFWCDPISGHATLYWYRQILGQGPELLVQFQDESVVDDSQLPKDRFSAERLKGVDSTLKIQPAELGDSAMYLCAVNREMNTEAFFGQGTRLTVV.

The gene calls are TRBV5-4 and TRBJ1-4; the D gene is possibly TRBD1 (5 bases). CDR1 is SGHNT, CDR2 YYREEE, per germline (reference sequence). Trimming pared 4 bases from V and 6 bases from J, leaving 16 bases between. The CDR3 consists of 15 residues. CDR3 DNA: TGTGCCAGCAGCCAAGATTGGGACCTTGATGAAAAACTGTTTTTT. It codes for CASSQDWDLDEKLFF.

The chain uses TRBV29-1 and TRBJ2-5, with TRBD2 matching 8 bases. V shed 5 bases, J shed 5 bases, and the junction held 4 bases outside the gene matches. This CDR3 region has 12 residues. Germline assignment: CDR1 SQVTM and CDR2 ANQGSEA. In DNA form, the CDR3 reads TGCAGCGTTTCCGGGGGGGCCGAGACCCAGTACTTC. This codes for CSVSGGAETQYF.

V is TRBV5-4 and J is TRBJ2-7; D might be TRBD2 (5 bases). Trimming removed 0 bases at V and 5 bases at J, with 15 bases between. Germline lookup yields CDR1 SGHNT and CDR2 YYREEE (reference sequence). This CDR3 contains 15 residues. CDR3: CASSLVTPGADEQYF. In DNA form, the CDR3 reads TGTGCCAGCAGCTTGGTCACCCCTGGAGCGGACGAGCAGTACTTC.

The chain combines TRBV9 with TRBJ2-3; the D gene is possibly TRBD2 (6 bases). The CDR3 spans 16 residues. Germline V gene data show CDR1 as SGDLS and CDR2 as YYNGEE. V was cut by 0 bases and J by 0 bases, with 11 bases left in between. In DNA form, the CDR3 reads TGTGCCAGCAGCGTAGGGGCTAGCGATAGCACAGATACGCAGTATTTT. Its translation is CASSVGASDSTDTQYF.

The chain couples TRBV9 to TRBJ2-3; D might be TRBD1 (6 bases). V lost 0 bases to trimming and J lost 0 bases, with 8 bases between them. The CDR3 sequence is 15 residues long. CDR1 SGDLS and CDR2 YYNGEE come from the germline V gene. CDR3 protein: CASSVGGGSTDTQYF. CDR3 DNA: TGTGCCAGCAGCGTAGGAGGGGGTAGCACAGATACGCAGTATTTT.

The table lists this clone with many counts. This chain links TRBV6-5 with TRBJ1-5; D ambiguous. The CDR3 covers 14 residues. Germline lookup yields CDR1 MNHEY and CDR2 SVGAGI. V lost 0 bases and J 4 bases, leaving 7 bases between the germline ends. Here the CDR3 reads CASSYSSRNQPQHF. The DNA for the CDR3 is TGTGCCAGCAGTTACTCGAGTAGGAATCAGCCCCAGCATTTT.

The chain combines TRBV12-5 with TRBJ2-1; the D gene could be TRBD1 or TRBD2 (6 bases each). Germline-derived CDR1 and CDR2 are LGHNT and FRNRAP. V lost 4 bases and J lost 8, with 15 bases in between. CDR3 length: 14 amino acids. CDR3 DNA sequence: TGTGCTAGTGGTTCCCCCCTGGGGGGCTATGAGCAGTTCTTC. Protein: CASGSPLGGYEQFF.

This clone turned up a few times. V usage is TRBV11-2 and J usage is TRBJ2-7, with 9 bases identical to TRBD2. V lost 5 bases and J lost 2; bases outside the gene matches: 1. Germline V gene data show CDR1 as SGHAT and CDR2 as FQNNGV. This CDR3 is 13 amino acids long. As DNA, the CDR3 is TGTGCCAGCAGCCGCGGGGGGGCCTACGAGCAGTACTTC. Protein: CASSRGGAYEQYF.

The chain has TRBV2 and TRBJ1-1, with D uncertain. The germline gives CDR1 SNHLY, CDR2 FYNNEI. Trimming stripped 6 bases from V and 4 bases from J, with 15 bases between. This CDR3 is built from 14 residues. The CDR3 spells CASRGGSRSTEAFF. Written as DNA, the CDR3 is TGTGCCAGCAGGGGCGGGAGTCGAAGCACTGAAGCTTTCTTT.

The rearrangement uses TRBV5-1 and TRBJ2-7, with 9 positions matching TRBD1. This CDR3 has 15 amino acids. Germline V gene lookup returns CDR1 SGHRS and CDR2 YFSETQ. Germline trimming cut 4 bases from V and 2 bases from J; bases unmatched to any gene: 7. CDR3 nucleotides: TGCGCCAGCAGCATAACCGGGACAGGGCCCTACGAGCAGTACTTC. It specifies CASSITGTGPYEQYF.

This clone has just a few counts. The J gene is TRBJ2-3, the V gene TRBV6-6; perhaps D is TRBD1 or TRBD2 (5 bases each). V was trimmed by 6 bases and J by 8 bases, leaving 12 bases between them. Looked up from germline, CDR1 is MNHNY and CDR2 is SVGAGI (reference sequence). The CDR3 is 12 amino acids. The CDR3 DNA reads as TGTGCCAGCAGCCCAGATGGGGGTACGCAGTATTTT. Protein product: CASSPDGGTQYF.

The chain is built from TRBV2 and TRBJ1-1; weak D call: TRBD1 (5 bases). From germline, CDR1 is SNHLY and CDR2 FYNNEI. The CDR3 spans 14 residues. V lost 6 bases to trimming and J lost 5 bases, with 16 bases between them. CDR3 in amino acids: CASSGGGRETEAFF. CDR3 coding DNA: TGTGCCAGCAGCGGGGGGGGACGAGAGACTGAAGCTTTCTTT. Full variable domain (remainder filled in from reference TRBV2 and TRBJ1-1): EPEVTQTPSHQVTQMGQEVILRCVPISNHLYFYWYRQILGQKVEFLVSFYNNEISEKSEIFDDQFSVERPDGSNFTLKIRSTKLEDSAMYFCASSGGGRETEAFFGQGTRLTVV.

In its sample, this clone is medium-sized. The gene calls are TRBV27 and TRBJ2-7; weak D call: TRBD2 (6 bases). V lost 5 bases and J lost 2, with 13 bases in between. The CDR3 has 14 residues. The V gene's germline CDR1 is MNHEY and CDR2 SMNVEV (reference sequence). CDR3 loop: CASSRGVVAYEQYF. CDR3 coding DNA: TGTGCCAGCAGTCGCGGGGTAGTAGCCTACGAGCAGTACTTC.

This chain connects TRBV29-1 to TRBJ2-3; the D is unclear. The CDR3 is 11 amino acids. Germline V gene lookup returns CDR1 SQVTM and CDR2 ANQGSEA. V lost 5 bases and J 1 base, leaving 4 bases between the germline ends. CDR3 in amino acids: CSVFGTDTQYF. The CDR3 region has the DNA TGCAGCGTTTTTGGCACAGATACGCAGTATTTT.

The chain has TRBV29-1 and TRBJ2-5; unclear D gene. The germline V gene encodes CDR1 SQVTM and CDR2 ANQGSEA. CDR3 length: 12 residues. With 3 bases removed from V and 4 bases from J, the gap between germline ends came to 9 bases. The CDR3: CSVDPGAETQYF. DNA for the CDR3: TGCAGCGTTGACCCCGGCGCAGAGACCCAGTACTTC.

This clone was found a few times. This rearrangement joins TRBV5-6 to TRBJ1-5; 10 bases map to TRBD1. J gave up 6 bases and V 0 bases, and 6 bases lay outside the gene matches. The germline gives CDR1 SGHDT, CDR2 YYEEEE. The CDR3 has 16 residues. The CDR3 nucleotides are TGTGCCAGCAGCTTGGCGGGACAGGGGAAGAGTCAGCCCCAGCATTTT. This translates into CASSLAGQGKSQPQHF.

V is TRBV5-4 and J is TRBJ2-5; D could derive from TRBD1 or TRBD2 (6 bases each). Germline V gives CDR1 SGHNT, CDR2 YYREEE (reference sequence). The CDR3 extends over 15 amino acids. Trimming cost V 0 bases and J 4 bases, with 13 bases left between them. The CDR3 nucleotides read TGTGCCAGCAGCTTGGCACAGGGAGGAAGAGAGACCCAGTACTTC. Amino acid sequence: CASSLAQGGRETQYF.

This clone was seen more than once but under ten times. V is TRBV2 and J is TRBJ1-2; 8 bases map to TRBD1. V was pared by 2 bases and J by 6 bases, with 2 bases of the junction left unmatched. Germline CDR1 is SNHLY and CDR2 is FYNNEI. The CDR3 consists of 13 residues. CDR3: CASSEQGANGYTF. Written as DNA, the CDR3 is TGTGCCAGCAGTGAACAGGGGGCAAATGGCTACACCTTC. Complete variable domain (other parts from reference TRBV2 and TRBJ1-2): EPEVTQTPSHQVTQMGQEVILRCVPISNHLYFYWYRQILGQKVEFLVSFYNNEISEKSEIFDDQFSVERPDGSNFTLKIRSTKLEDSAMYFCASSEQGANGYTFGSGTRLTVV.

J is TRBJ1-2 and V is TRBV5-4, with D possibly matching TRBD1 (6 bases). CDR1 and CDR2 (germline): SGHNT, YYREEE (reference sequence). V shed 3 bases and J shed 6 bases, with 21 bases lying between them. This CDR3 has 16 residues. The CDR3 DNA is TGTGCCAGCAGCTCCCCGGGGGGCAGGGGTGAAGATGGCTACACCTTC. Amino acid sequence: CASSSPGGRGEDGYTF.

This chain connects TRBV6-5 to TRBJ2-3; D is perhaps TRBD1 or TRBD2 (6 bases each). The length of the CDR3 is 15 residues. Germline V gene lookup returns CDR1 MNHEY and CDR2 SVGAGI. Between the trimmed V and J ends, which lost 6 bases and 1 base, there was a span of 14 bases. The CDR3 nucleotides are TGTGCCAGCAGATCGGGGGCGGCAGGCACAGATACGCAGTATTTT. This sequence encodes CASRSGAAGTDTQYF.

This sequence joins TRBV7-9 and TRBJ1-5; tentatively, D is TRBD1 (6 bases). The V end lost 5 bases, the J end lost 4 bases, and 18 bases lay between the germline ends. This CDR3 is 16 amino acids long. Looked up from germline, CDR1 is SEHNR and CDR2 is FQNEAQ (reference sequence). CDR3 in amino acids: CASSPAQGKGNQPQHF. The CDR3 DNA is TGTGCCAGCAGCCCGGCCCAGGGGAAAGGGAATCAGCCCCAGCATTTT.

This clone was counted at least ten times. The chain employs TRBV5-4 and TRBJ1-1; 7 positions agree with TRBD1. Germline-derived CDR1 and CDR2 are SGHNT and YYREEE (reference sequence). V shed 0 bases, J shed 0 bases, and the junction held 14 bases outside the gene matches. The CDR3 totals 19 residues. The CDR3 region is CASSLDQGVRRGMNTEAFF. The CDR3 coding sequence is TGTGCCAGCAGCTTGGACCAGGGGGTCCGTCGTGGTATGAACACTGAAGCTTTCTTT. The whole variable domain, filled in from reference TRBV5-4 and TRBJ1-1, reads ETGVTQSPTHLIKTRGQQVTLRCSSQSGHNTVSWYQQALGQGPQFIFQYYREEENGRGNFPPRFSGLQFPNYSSELNVNALELDDSALYLCASSLDQGVRRGMNTEAFFGQGTRLTVV.

The chain recombines TRBV7-2 with TRBJ2-7; either TRBD1 or TRBD2 may fit D (7 bases each). Germline V gives CDR1 SGHTA, CDR2 FQGNSA. The CDR3 runs 15 residues. The germline V and J ends were trimmed by 5 bases and 1 base, with 15 bases remaining between them. The CDR3 coding sequence is TGTGCCAGCAGCCCCAGGGGGGGGGCTTCCTACGAGCAGTACTTC. It translates to CASSPRGGASYEQYF. The whole variable domain, filled in from reference TRBV7-2 and TRBJ2-7, reads GAGVSQSPSNKVTEKGKDVELRCDPISGHTALYWYRQSLGQGLEFLIYFQGNSAPDKSGLPSDRFSAERTGGSVSTLTIQRTQQEDSAVYLCASSPRGGASYEQYFGPGTRLTVT.

V gene TRBV28 combines with J gene TRBJ1-3; 8 bases align to TRBD1. This CDR3 region has 16 residues. V shed 3 bases, J shed 7 bases, and the junction held 11 bases outside the gene matches. Germline V gene sequence: CDR1 MDHEN, CDR2 SYDVKM. The CDR3: CASSFVLTGVGNTIYF. CDR3 sequence (DNA): TGTGCCAGCAGTTTTGTACTGACAGGGGTCGGGAACACCATATATTTT. Full variable domain (outside the CDR3, taken from reference TRBV28 and TRBJ1-3): DVKVTQSSRYLVKRTGEKVFLECVQDMDHENMFWYRQDPGLGLRLIYFSYDVKMKEKGDIPEGYSVSREKKERFSLILESASTNQTSMYLCASSFVLTGVGNTIYFGEGSWLTVV.

This chain connects TRBV5-5 to TRBJ1-3; 7 bases fit TRBD1. J was trimmed by 4 bases and V by 1 base; bases with no gene match: 2. The germline gives CDR1 SGHKS, CDR2 YYEKEE (reference sequence). This CDR3 contains 14 residues. CDR3 amino acids: CASSLWGQGNTIYF. CDR3 coding DNA: TGTGCCAGCAGCTTGTGGGGACAGGGAAACACCATATATTTT.

This clone was detected a few times. V usage is TRBV25-1 and J usage is TRBJ1-5; D gene ambiguous. CDR3 length equals 14 residues. Between the trimmed V and J ends, which lost 2 bases and 6 bases, there was a span of 11 bases. Per germline, CDR1 MGHDK and CDR2 SYGVNS. CDR3 protein: CASSEMSISQPQHF. In DNA, the CDR3 is TGTGCCAGCAGTGAAATGAGCATTTCTCAGCCCCAGCATTTT.

This clone was observed a handful of times. The V and J genes are TRBV21-1 and TRBJ1-1; the table's D call of TRBD1 was not tested on the DNA. TRBV21-1 corresponds to a pseudogene. The CDR3 totals 15 residues. CDR3 sequence: CASSKDFQGRTEAFF. The CDR3 region has the DNA TGTGCCAGCAGCAAAGACTTCCAGGGGCGGACTGAAGCTTTCTTT.

The chain carries TRBV7-9 and TRBJ2-3; TRBD2 aligns across 13 bases. V was clipped by 6 bases and J by 3 bases; unmatched bases: 3. The CDR3 contains 15 residues. Germline loops: CDR1 SEHNR, CDR2 FQNEAQ (reference sequence). The CDR3 reads CASRRTSGGTDTQYF. For the CDR3, the DNA is TGTGCCAGCAGACGGACTAGCGGGGGTACAGATACGCAGTATTTT.